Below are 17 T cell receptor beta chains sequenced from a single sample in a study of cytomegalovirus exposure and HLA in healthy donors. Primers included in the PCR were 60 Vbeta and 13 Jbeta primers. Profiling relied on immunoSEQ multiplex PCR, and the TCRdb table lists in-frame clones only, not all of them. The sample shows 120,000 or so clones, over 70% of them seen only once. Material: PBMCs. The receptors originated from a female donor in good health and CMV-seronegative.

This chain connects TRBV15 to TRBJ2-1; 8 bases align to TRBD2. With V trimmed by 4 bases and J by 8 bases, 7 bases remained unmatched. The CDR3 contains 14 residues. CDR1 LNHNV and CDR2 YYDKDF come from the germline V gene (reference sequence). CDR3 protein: CATSNQRESDEQFF. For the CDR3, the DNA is TGTGCCACCAGCAACCAGCGGGAGTCAGATGAGCAGTTCTTC.

CDR3 residues: CASSYSMRTGNQPQHF. CDR3 sequence (DNA): TGTGCCAGCAGTTACTCTATGAGGACAGGAAATCAGCCCCAGCATTTT. This chain connects TRBV6-5 to TRBJ1-5; 7 bases align to TRBD1. The germline V gene encodes CDR1 MNHEY and CDR2 SVGAGI. The CDR3 length is 16 residues. The J segment lost 4 bases and the V segment lost 0 bases, leaving 6 bases of the junction unmatched.

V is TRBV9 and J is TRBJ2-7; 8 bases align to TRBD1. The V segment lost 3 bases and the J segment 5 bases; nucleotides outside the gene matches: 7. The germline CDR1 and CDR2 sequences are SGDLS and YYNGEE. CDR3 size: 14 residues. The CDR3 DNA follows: TGTGCCAGCAGCGGTAGATTGGACAGGGACGAGCAGTACTTC. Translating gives CASSGRLDRDEQYF.

The CDR3 DNA is TGTGCCAGTAGTATAAGGGCCCCTCAGGGCAGGGCGGTAATGGATACGCAGTATTTT. Encoded protein: CASSIRAPQGRAVMDTQYF. The genes are TRBV19 and TRBJ2-3; D perhaps matches TRBD1 (5 bases). Per the germline V gene, CDR1 is LNHDA and CDR2 is SQIVND (reference sequence). V was shortened by 2 bases and J by 6 bases, with 27 bases between the two germline ends. The CDR3 spans 19 residues.

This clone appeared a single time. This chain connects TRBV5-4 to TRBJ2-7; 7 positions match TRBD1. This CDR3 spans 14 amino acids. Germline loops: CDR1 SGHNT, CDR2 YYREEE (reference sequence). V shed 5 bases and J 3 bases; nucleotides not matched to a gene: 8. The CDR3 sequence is CASSRRQGRYEQYF. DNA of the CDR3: TGTGCCAGCAGTCGACGACAGGGTCGCTACGAGCAGTACTTC.

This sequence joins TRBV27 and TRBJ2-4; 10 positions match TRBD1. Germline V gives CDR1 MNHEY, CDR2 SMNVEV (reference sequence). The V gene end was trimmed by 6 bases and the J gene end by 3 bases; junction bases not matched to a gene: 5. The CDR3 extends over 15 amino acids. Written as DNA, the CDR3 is TGTGCCAGCAGAATAGGGACAGGGGTCAAAAACATTCAGTACTTC. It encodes CASRIGTGVKNIQYF.

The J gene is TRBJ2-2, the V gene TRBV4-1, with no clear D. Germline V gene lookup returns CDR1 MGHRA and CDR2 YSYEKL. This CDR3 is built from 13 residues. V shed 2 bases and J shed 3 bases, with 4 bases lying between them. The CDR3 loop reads CASSQSYTGELFF. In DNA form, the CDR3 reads TGCGCCAGCAGCCAATCCTACACCGGGGAGCTGTTTTTT.

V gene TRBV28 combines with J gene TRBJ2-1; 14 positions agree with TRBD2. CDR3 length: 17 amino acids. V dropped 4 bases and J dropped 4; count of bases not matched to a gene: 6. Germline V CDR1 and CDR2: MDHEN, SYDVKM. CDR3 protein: CASSSGTSGRKYNEQFF. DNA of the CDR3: TGTGCCAGCAGTTCTGGGACTAGCGGGAGAAAATACAATGAGCAGTTCTTC.

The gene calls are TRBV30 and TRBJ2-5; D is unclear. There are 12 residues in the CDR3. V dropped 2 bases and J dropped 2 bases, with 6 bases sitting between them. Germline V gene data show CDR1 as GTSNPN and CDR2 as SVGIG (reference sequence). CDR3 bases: TGTGCCTGGAGTATACGGCAAGAGACCCAGTACTTC. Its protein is CAWSIRQETQYF.

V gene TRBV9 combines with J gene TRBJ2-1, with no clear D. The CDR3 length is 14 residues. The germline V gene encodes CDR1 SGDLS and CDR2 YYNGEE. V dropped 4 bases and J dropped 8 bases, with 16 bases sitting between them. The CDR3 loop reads CASSPHAPSDEQFF. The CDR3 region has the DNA TGTGCCAGCAGCCCTCACGCCCCGTCGGATGAGCAGTTCTTC. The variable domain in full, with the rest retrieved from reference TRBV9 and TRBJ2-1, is DSGVTQTPKHLITATGQRVTLRCSPRSGDLSVYWYQQSLDQGLQFLIQYYNGEERAKGNILERFSAQQFPDLHSELNLSSLELGDSALYFCASSPHAPSDEQFFGPGTRLTVL.

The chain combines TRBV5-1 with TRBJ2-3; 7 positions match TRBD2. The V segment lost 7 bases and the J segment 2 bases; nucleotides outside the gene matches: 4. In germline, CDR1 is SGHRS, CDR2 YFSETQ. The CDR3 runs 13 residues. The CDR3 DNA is TGCGCCAGCCGTAGCGGGTCCACAGATACGCAGTATTTT. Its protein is CASRSGSTDTQYF.

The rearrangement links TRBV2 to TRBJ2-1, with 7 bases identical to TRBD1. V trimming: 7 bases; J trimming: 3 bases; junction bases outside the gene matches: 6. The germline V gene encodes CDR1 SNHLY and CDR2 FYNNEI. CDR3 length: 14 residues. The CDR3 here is CASTSDRVYNEQFF. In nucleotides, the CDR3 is TGTGCCAGCACATCTGACAGGGTCTACAATGAGCAGTTCTTC.

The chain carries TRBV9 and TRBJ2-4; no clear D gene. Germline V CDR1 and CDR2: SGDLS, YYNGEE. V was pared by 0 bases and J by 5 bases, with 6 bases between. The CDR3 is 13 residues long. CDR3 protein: CASSVGTENIQYF. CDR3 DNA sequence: TGTGCCAGCAGCGTAGGTACAGAAAACATTCAGTACTTC.

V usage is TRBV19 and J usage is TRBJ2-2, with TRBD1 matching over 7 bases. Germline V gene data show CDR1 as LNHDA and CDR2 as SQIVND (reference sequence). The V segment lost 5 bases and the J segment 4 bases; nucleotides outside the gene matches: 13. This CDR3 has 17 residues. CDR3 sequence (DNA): TGTGCCAGTAGTTTCCCGCACAGGGGTCCCCCCACCGGGGAGCTGTTTTTT. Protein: CASSFPHRGPPTGELFF.

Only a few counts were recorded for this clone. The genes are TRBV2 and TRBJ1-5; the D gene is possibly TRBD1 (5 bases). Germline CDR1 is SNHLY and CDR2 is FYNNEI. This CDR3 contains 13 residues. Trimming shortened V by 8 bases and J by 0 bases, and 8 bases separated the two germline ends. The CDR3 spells CASDRGSNQPQHF. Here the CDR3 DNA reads TGTGCCAGCGACAGAGGTAGCAATCAGCCCCAGCATTTT.

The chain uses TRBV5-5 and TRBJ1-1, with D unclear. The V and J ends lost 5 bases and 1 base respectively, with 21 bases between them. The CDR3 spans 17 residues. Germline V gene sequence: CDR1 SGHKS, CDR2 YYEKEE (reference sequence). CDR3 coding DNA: TGTGCCAGCAGGGTGAGGAGGTCTGGGGAGAGGAACACTGAAGCTTTCTTT. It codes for CASRVRRSGERNTEAFF.

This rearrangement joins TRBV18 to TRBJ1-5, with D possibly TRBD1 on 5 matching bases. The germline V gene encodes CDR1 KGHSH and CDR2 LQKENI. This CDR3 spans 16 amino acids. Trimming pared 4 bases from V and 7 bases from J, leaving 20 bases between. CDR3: CASSRLAGVDGQPQHF. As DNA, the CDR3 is TGTGCCAGCTCACGTCTGGCGGGGGTGGACGGCCAGCCCCAGCATTTT.